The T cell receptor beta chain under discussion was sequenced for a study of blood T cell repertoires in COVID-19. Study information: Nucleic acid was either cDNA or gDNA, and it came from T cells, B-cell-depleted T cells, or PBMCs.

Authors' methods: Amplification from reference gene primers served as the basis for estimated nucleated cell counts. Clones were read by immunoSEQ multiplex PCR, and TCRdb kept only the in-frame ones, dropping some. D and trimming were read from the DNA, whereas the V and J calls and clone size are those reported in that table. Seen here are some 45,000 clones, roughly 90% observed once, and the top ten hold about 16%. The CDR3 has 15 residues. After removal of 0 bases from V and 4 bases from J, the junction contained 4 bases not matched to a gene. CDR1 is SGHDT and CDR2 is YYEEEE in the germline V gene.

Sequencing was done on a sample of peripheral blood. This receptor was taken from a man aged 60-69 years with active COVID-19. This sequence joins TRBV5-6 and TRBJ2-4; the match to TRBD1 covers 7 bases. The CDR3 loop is CASSLEGQVKNIQYF. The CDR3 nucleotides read TGTGCCAGCAGCTTGGAAGGACAGGTAAAAAACATTCAGTACTTC.